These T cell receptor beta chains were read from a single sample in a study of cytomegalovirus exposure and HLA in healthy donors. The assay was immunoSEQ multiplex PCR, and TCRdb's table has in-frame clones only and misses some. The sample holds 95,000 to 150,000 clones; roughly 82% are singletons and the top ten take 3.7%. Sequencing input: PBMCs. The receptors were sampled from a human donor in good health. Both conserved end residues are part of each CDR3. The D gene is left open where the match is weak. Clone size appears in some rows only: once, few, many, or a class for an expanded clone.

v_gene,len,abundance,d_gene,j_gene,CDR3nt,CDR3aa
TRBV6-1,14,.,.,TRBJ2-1,TGTGCCAGCAGTGGACAGGCGTCCTACAATGAGCAGTTCTTC,CASSGQASYNEQFF
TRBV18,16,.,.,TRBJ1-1,TGTGCCAGCTCACCACTAAGGGGGATTGGGAACACTGAAGCTTTCTTT,CASSPLRGIGNTEAFF
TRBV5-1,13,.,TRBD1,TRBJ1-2,TGCGCCAGCAGCGTGGGACAGTACTATGGCTACACCTTC,CASSVGQYYGYTF
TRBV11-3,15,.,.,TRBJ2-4,TGTGCCAGCAGCTTAGTCGCTGGGGAGAGGAACATTCAGTACTTC,CASSLVAGERNIQYF
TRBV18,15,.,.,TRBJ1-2,TGTGCCAGCTCACCAGACCAGGGATCCTCCAGGGGCTACACCTTC,CASSPDQGSSRGYTF
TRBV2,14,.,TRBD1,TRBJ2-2,TGTGCCATTACAGGGGGAATGTACACCGGGGAGCTGTTTTTT,CAITGGMYTGELFF
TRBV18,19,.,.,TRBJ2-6,TGTGCCAGCTCACCTATTCCTAAGACAGGCTACTCTGGGGCCAACGTCCTGACTTTC,CASSPIPKTGYSGANVLTF
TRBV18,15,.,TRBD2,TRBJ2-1,TGTGCCAGCTCGACCGGTCTAGCGGGAGTCGATGAGCAGTTCTTC,CASSTGLAGVDEQFF
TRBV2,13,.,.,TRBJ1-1,TGTGCCAGCAGCCAACGAGGGAACACTGAAGCTTTCTTT,CASSQRGNTEAFF
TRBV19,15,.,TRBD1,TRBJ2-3,TGTGCCAGCAGAACAGGGGGCGTTGGCACAGATACGCAGTATTTT,CASRTGGVGTDTQYF
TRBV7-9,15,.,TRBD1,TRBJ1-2,TGTGCCAGCGGAAAGCGTCGGGACAGCGTCTATGGCTACACCTTC,CASGKRRDSVYGYTF
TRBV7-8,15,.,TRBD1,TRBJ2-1,TGTGCCAGCAGTAGACAGGGACCTTCCTACAATGAGCAGTTCTTC,CASSRQGPSYNEQFF
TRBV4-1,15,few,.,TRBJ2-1,TGCGCCAGCAGCCAAGGCTGGCGGGGACCCGTAGAGCAGTTCTTC,CASSQGWRGPVEQFF
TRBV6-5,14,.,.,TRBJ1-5,TGTGCCAGCAGTTACGCGGTTAGCAATCAGCCCCAGCATTTT,CASSYAVSNQPQHF
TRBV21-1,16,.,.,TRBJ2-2,TGTGCCAGCAGCGCAGGGGACAGGGCGAACACCGGGGAGCTGTTTTTT,CASSAGDRANTGELFF
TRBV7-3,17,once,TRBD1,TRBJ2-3,TGTGCCAGCAGCTCGTCCGGGACAGGGGGAATATCAGATACGCAGTATTTT,CASSSSGTGGISDTQYF
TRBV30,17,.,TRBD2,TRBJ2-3,TGTGCCTGGAGTGTAGGGCGGGGCGGGAGAGGAACAGATACGCAGTATTTT,CAWSVGRGGRGTDTQYF
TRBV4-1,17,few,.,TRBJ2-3,TGCGCCAGCAGCCGTTACCTAGAGCCTTCTAGCACAGATACGCAGTATTTT,CASSRYLEPSSTDTQYF
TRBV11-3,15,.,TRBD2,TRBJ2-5,TGTGCCAGCAGCTCGGTGGGCGGGAGGGCCGGGACCCAGTACTTC,CASSSVGGRAGTQYF
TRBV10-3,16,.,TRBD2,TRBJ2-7,TGTGCCATCAGAAAGAGCCAGCGGGAGGGCCTTACCGAGCAGTACTTC,CAIRKSQREGLTEQYF
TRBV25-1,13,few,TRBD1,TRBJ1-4,TGTGCCAGCAGTGCGGGGGGGGACAGGGAACTGTTTTTT,CASSAGGDRELFF
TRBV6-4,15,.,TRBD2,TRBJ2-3,TGTGCCAGCCCTCGGCGGGAGAGAAACACAGATACGCAGTATTTT,CASPRRERNTDTQYF
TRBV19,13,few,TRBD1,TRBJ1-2,TGTGCCAGTAAAGACAGGGGGCTCTATGGCTACACCTTC,CASKDRGLYGYTF
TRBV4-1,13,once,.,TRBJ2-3,TGCGCCAGCAGGCGGGGAACGGGAGATACGCAGTATTTT,CASRRGTGDTQYF
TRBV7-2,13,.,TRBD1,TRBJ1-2,TGTGCCAGCAGCCCCGCAACAGGGGCTGGCTACACCTTC,CASSPATGAGYTF
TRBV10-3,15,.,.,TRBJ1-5,TGTGCCATCAGACAAACAGAGAACCTAAATCAGCCCCAGCATTTT,CAIRQTENLNQPQHF
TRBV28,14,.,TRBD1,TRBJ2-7,TGTGCCAGCAGTCCCGTGGGACAGCCCTACGAGCAGTACTTC,CASSPVGQPYEQYF
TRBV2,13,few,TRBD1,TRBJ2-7,TGTGCCAGCTCGACAGGGGGCCTCTACGAGCAGTACTTC,CASSTGGLYEQYF
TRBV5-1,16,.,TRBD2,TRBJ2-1,TGCGCCAGCAGCTCCGGGACTAGCGGGAGGGTTAATGAGCAGTTCTTC,CASSSGTSGRVNEQFF
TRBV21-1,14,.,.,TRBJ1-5,TGTGCCAGCAGCAAAAAACAGGGCAATCAGCCCCAGCATTTT,CASSKKQGNQPQHF
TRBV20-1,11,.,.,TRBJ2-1,TGCAGTGCTAGAGTGGCCGGGGGAGAGTTCTTC,CSARVAGGEFF
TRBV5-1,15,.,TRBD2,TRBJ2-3,TGCGCCAGCAGACGGACTAGCGTTAGCACAGATACGCAGTATTTT,CASRRTSVSTDTQYF
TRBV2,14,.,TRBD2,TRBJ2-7,TGTGCCAGCAGGCGGACTAGCGGGACTGGGGTGCAGTACTTC,CASRRTSGTGVQYF
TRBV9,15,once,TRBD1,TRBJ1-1,TGTGCCAGCAGCTCGAGGACAGGGGGAAACACTGAAGCTTTCTTT,CASSSRTGGNTEAFF
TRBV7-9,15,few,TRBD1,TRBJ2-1,TGTGCCAGCAGCTCCTCGGGACAGTACTACAATGAGCAGTTCTTC,CASSSSGQYYNEQFF
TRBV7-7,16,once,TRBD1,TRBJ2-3,TGTGCTAGCAGCAAGGGGGTGGGGCGGACAGGAGATACGCAGTATTTT,CASSKGVGRTGDTQYF
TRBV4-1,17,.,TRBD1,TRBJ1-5,TGCGCCAGCAGCCTAACCTTGACAGGGTTTAGCAATCAGCCCCAGCATTTT,CASSLTLTGFSNQPQHF
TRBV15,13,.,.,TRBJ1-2,TGTGCCACCAGCGGGGGGACCCAGTATGGCTACACCTTC,CATSGGTQYGYTF
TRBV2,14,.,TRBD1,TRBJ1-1,TGTGCCAGCACGAAACAGGGGGCGCCGGCTGAAGCTTTCTTT,CASTKQGAPAEAFF
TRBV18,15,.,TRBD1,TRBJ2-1,TGTGCCAGCTCCCCAGACAGGGGTTCCTACAATGAGCAGTTCTTC,CASSPDRGSYNEQFF
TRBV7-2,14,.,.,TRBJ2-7,TGTGCCAGCAGCTTGAGGCCGGGAGACAACGAGCAGTACTTC,CASSLRPGDNEQYF
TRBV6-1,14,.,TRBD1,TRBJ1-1,TGTGCCAGCAGGTCCGGGACAGGGAACACTGAAGCTTTCTTT,CASRSGTGNTEAFF
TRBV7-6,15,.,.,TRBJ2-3,TGTGCCAGCAGCTTACGGACAGCTAGCACAGATACGCAGTATTTT,CASSLRTASTDTQYF
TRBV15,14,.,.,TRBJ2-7,TGTGCCACCAGCAGGCCGGACAGACCCTACGAGCAGTACTTC,CATSRPDRPYEQYF
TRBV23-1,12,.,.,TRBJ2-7,TGCGCCAGCAGTCACCCCCCAGACGAGCAGTACTTC,CASSHPPDEQYF
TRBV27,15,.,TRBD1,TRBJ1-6,TGTGCCAGCAGCTCCCGACAGGGGTCTAATTCACCCCTCCACTTT,CASSSRQGSNSPLHF
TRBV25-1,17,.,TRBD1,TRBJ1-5,TGTGCCAGCAGTGAGGATATTTGGGGACAGGGCAATCAGCCCCAGCATTTT,CASSEDIWGQGNQPQHF
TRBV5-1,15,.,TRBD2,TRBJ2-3,TGCGCCAGCAGCAGGGGAGCGGGAAACGGAGATACGCAGTATTTT,CASSRGAGNGDTQYF
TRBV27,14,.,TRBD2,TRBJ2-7,TGTGCCAGTCGAGGAGCGGGAGAAGGTTACGAGCAGTACTTC,CASRGAGEGYEQYF
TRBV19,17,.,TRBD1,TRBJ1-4,TGTGCCAGTAGCCCCCGAGGCAGGGGGCGAGGTAATGAAAAACTGTTTTTT,CASSPRGRGRGNEKLFF
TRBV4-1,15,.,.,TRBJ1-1,TGCGCCAGCAGCCAAGATCTAGGGGGGAACACTGAAGCTTTCTTT,CASSQDLGGNTEAFF
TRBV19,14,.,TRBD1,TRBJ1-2,TGTGCCAGTAGAATAGGACAGGGAGGCTATGGCTACACCTTC,CASRIGQGGYGYTF
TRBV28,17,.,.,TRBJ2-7,TGTGCCAGCAGACAGGGGGTAGCGGGAGTGAGTTTCTACGAGCAGTACTTC,CASRQGVAGVSFYEQYF
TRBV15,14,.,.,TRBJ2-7,TGTGCCACCAGCAGAGGGGGCCCAGGGAGGGAGCAGTACTTC,CATSRGGPGREQYF
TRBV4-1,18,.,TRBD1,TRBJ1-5,TGCGCCAGCAGCCCCGGGACAGGGGGCCGGTATAGCAATCAGCCCCAGCATTTT,CASSPGTGGRYSNQPQHF
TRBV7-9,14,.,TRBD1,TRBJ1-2,TGTGCCAGCGCGCGACAGGGGGCGAATTATGGCTACACCTTC,CASARQGANYGYTF